This T cell receptor beta chain was captured by sequencing in a study of blood T cell repertoires in COVID-19. Using immunoSEQ multiplex PCR, the repertoire was profiled, and TCRdb retains in-frame clones only, with some absent. The data hold more than 250,000 clones, with 80% to 90% observed a single time. CDR3 length equals 15 residues. The V gene lost 5 bases and the J gene lost 2 bases, with 15 bases spanning the gap. The germline V gene encodes CDR1 LNHDA and CDR2 SQIVND (reference sequence). The chain uses TRBV19 and TRBJ1-1; the D gene is possibly TRBD1 (6 bases). The receptor comes from a man aged 50-59 years with active or convalescent COVID-19. Material: peripheral blood. The CDR3 is CASSVSRGRNTEAFF. The CDR3 DNA reads as TGTGCCAGTAGTGTATCCAGGGGACGCAACACTGAAGCTTTCTTT.